This record looks at one T cell receptor (beta chain) sequence and its context. Data came from immunoSEQ multiplex PCR; TCRdb stores just in-frame clones and leaves some out. The sample records more than 400,000 clones, roughly 90% being singletons. The sample belongs to a study of Ad26.COV2.S vaccination and SARS-CoV-2 variants. Study overall: The vaccine Ad26.COV2.S was put into the muscle once, or twice with 56 days between.

Germline V gene data show CDR1 as DFQATT and CDR2 as SNEGSKA (reference sequence). CDR3 length: 11 residues. The V and J ends lost 6 bases and 4 bases respectively, with 9 bases between them. Treatment given: roughly 19 received Ad26.COV2.S at low or high dose, single or two shots; 5 received placebo; per-sample allocation not given. At day 63 after the first vaccine or placebo injection, samples were drawn. The V and J genes are TRBV20-1 and TRBJ1-1, with D possibly TRBD1 on 6 matching bases. The specimen comprised peripheral blood, sampled in a trial of Ad26.COV2.S vaccine versus placebo. This TCR was recovered from a person between 18 and 65 years old who received the Ad26.COV2.S COVID-19 vaccine or a placebo. The CDR3 here is CSAPDSTEAFF. As DNA, the CDR3 is TGCAGTGCCCCGGACAGCACTGAAGCTTTCTTT.